The 20 T cell receptor beta chains given below trace back to one sample, sequenced in a study of T-cell memory formation after mild COVID-19. TCRdb reprocessed the 5' RACE reads with MiXCR, giving one entry per CDR3 protein. Among just under 350,000 distinct CDR3 sequences listed, 10% to 15% were seen once. Sample: PBMCs or a T cell subset sorted from them (not recorded which). Receptors originate from a man aged 18 to 29 who had mild COVID-19 (a few samples of this study predate the infection). Cell type and time point are not known.

This chain uses TRBV15 with TRBJ2-3, with D possibly matching TRBD2 (6 bases). The CDR3 is made up of 15 amino acids. CDR1 and CDR2 (germline): LNHNV, YYDKDF (reference sequence). V lost 1 base and J lost 1, with 9 bases in between. CDR3 coding DNA: TGTGCCACCAGCAGAGCCAGGGAGGGCACAGATACGCAGTATTTT. Residues: CATSRAREGTDTQYF.

The CDR3 sequence: CASSYSLSRGGRETQYF. The CDR3 DNA reads TGTGCCAGCAGTTACTCGCTTTCTCGAGGGGGCAGGGAGACCCAGTACTTC. This chain joins TRBV6-5 and TRBJ2-5, with 7 nucleotides matching TRBD1. The CDR3 length is 17 residues. V lost 0 bases and J lost 5; bases outside the gene matches: 12. Germline CDR1 MNHEY, CDR2 SVGAGI.

The chain is built from TRBV12-3 or TRBV12-4 and TRBJ2-3; TRBD1 matches at 8 bases. V lost 7 bases and J lost 7; bases outside the gene matches: 19. The CDR3 is 17 residues long. The CDR3: CASTFPGTGGGLYTQYF. CDR3 nucleotides: TGTGCCAGCACCTTTCCCGGGACAGGAGGGGGATTATATACGCAGTATTTT.

This clonotype came up a few times. The chain couples TRBV5-1 to TRBJ2-1, with D perhaps TRBD1 or TRBD2 (5 bases each). Trimming shortened V by 1 base and J by 6 bases, and 11 bases separated the two germline ends. Germline CDR1 SGHRS, CDR2 YFSETQ. This CDR3 spans 14 amino acids. CDR3 loop: CASSLTGTTNEQFF. The CDR3 DNA reads TGCGCCAGCAGCTTGACCGGGACCACCAATGAGCAGTTCTTC.

In this sample, this clonotype turned up a few times. The chain employs TRBV7-2 and TRBJ2-1; a possible D gene is TRBD1 (7 bases). The CDR3 sequence is 17 residues long. Germline V gene sequence: CDR1 SGHTA, CDR2 FQGNSA. The germline V and J ends were trimmed by 2 bases and 5 bases, with 19 bases remaining between them. The CDR3 reads CASSLNFPGGIDNEQFF. The DNA of the CDR3 is TGTGCCAGCAGCTTAAATTTCCCAGGGGGGATCGACAATGAGCAGTTCTTC.

The CDR3 reads CASSLDLAEQFF. The CDR3 DNA is TGTGCCAGCAGCTTGGATTTAGCTGAGCAGTTCTTC. J is TRBJ2-1 and V is TRBV7-9, with D unresolved. V was shortened by 3 bases and J by 9 bases, with 9 bases between the two germline ends. The length of the CDR3 is 12 residues. Germline CDR1 and CDR2: SEHNR and FQNEAQ (reference sequence).

The chain links TRBV25-1 to TRBJ2-7, with D possibly matching TRBD2 (6 bases). The germline gives CDR1 MGHDK, CDR2 SYGVNS. The CDR3 covers 12 residues. Trimming removed 4 bases from V and 9 bases from J, with 13 bases in between. Here the CDR3 reads CASSGGGLGQYF. CDR3 in DNA: TGTGCCAGCAGTGGGGGAGGTCTTGGGCAGTACTTC.

This clonotype appeared many times. The rearrangement links TRBV29-1 to TRBJ1-2; TRBD1 might be the D (6 bases). V gave up 6 bases and J gave up 4 bases, with 15 bases separating them. The CDR3 sequence is 13 residues long. In germline, CDR1 is SQVTM, CDR2 ANQGSEA. The CDR3 region has the DNA TGCAGCGTCTGGGGGGCCAAACTCTATGGCTACACCTTC. Translated, it gives CSVWGAKLYGYTF. Looking up the rest from reference TRBV29-1 and TRBJ1-2 gives the full variable domain: SAVISQKPSRDICQRGTSLTIQCQVDSQVTMMFWYRQQPGQSLTLIATANQGSEATYESGFVIDKFPISRPNLTFSTLTVSNMSPEDSSIYLCSVWGAKLYGYTFGSGTRLTVV.

In the case of this clonotype: With a much larger clone just one base away, this may be a read error. This rearrangement joins TRBV20-1 to TRBJ1-1; weak D call: TRBD1 (6 bases). The CDR3 runs 14 residues. CDR1 and CDR2 (germline): DFQATT, SNEGSKA (reference sequence). CDR3 amino acids: CSARVGGANTEAVF. The DNA of the CDR3 is TGCAGTGCTAGAGTCGGGGGCGCCAACACTGAAGCTGTCTTT.

This sequence joins TRBV7-2 and TRBJ1-2, with D possibly matching TRBD1 (5 bases). Trimming pared 3 bases from V and 5 bases from J, leaving 10 bases between. The CDR3 loop spans 13 amino acids. Germline V gene lookup returns CDR1 SGHTA and CDR2 FQGNSA. Here the CDR3 DNA reads TGTGCCAGCAGCTTCGGGGCGCGGTATGGCTACACCTTC. Translation: CASSFGARYGYTF.

The gene calls are TRBV29-1 and TRBJ2-5; D is unclear. From germline, CDR1 is SQVTM and CDR2 ANQGSEA. This CDR3 contains 12 residues. V was shortened by 4 bases and J by 4 bases, with 10 bases between the two germline ends. The CDR3, as DNA: TGCAGCGTTGCCCATCTCCCAGAGACCCAGTACTTC. Translating it yields CSVAHLPETQYF.

There are a few counts of this clonotype. J is TRBJ1-6 and V is TRBV7-9, with 10 bases identical to TRBD1. The CDR3 contains 12 residues. CDR1 is SEHNR and CDR2 is FQNEAQ in the germline V gene (reference sequence). J was trimmed by 19 bases and V by 5 bases; bases with no gene match: 8. The CDR3 protein is CASSPDRGPLHF. The DNA for the CDR3 is TGTGCCAGCAGCCCCGACAGGGGGCCATTACACTTT.

This clonotype was seen a handful of times. The chain uses TRBV6-2 or TRBV6-3 and TRBJ2-7; no definite D call. Germline CDR1 reads MNHEY; CDR2 reads SVGEGT. This CDR3 has 16 amino acids. Trimming removed 6 bases at V and 2 bases at J, with 20 bases between. CDR3 DNA: TGTGCCAGCAGCTTGAGGTTAGAAGCCAAAACCTACGAGCAGTACGTC. As protein: CASSLRLEAKTYEQYV.

This clonotype has just one count. This sequence joins TRBV30 and TRBJ1-1, with D uncertain. Germline-derived CDR1 and CDR2 are GTSNPN and SVGIG (reference sequence). CDR3 size: 11 residues. Trimming shortened V by 6 bases and J by 6 bases, and 11 bases separated the two germline ends. In nucleotides, the CDR3 is TGTGCCTGTACCGAGGCCGCTGAAGCTTTCTTT. It translates to CACTEAAEAFF. Combining the CDR3 with reference TRBV30 and TRBJ1-1 gives the whole variable domain SQTIHQWPATLVQPVGSPLSLECTVEGTSNPNLYWYRQAAGRGLQLLFYSVGIGQISSEVPQNLSASRPQDRQFILSSKKLLLSDSGFYLCACTEAAEAFFGQGTRLTVV.

This clonotype was detected a few times. V and J are TRBV12-5 and TRBJ2-7; D unclear. The V end was cut by 6 bases, the J end by 1 base, with 10 bases between. From germline, CDR1 is LGHNT and CDR2 FRNRAP. The CDR3 totals 13 residues. As DNA, the CDR3 is TGTGCTAGTGGCTTGACGGAATCCTACGAGCAGTACTTC. Protein: CASGLTESYEQYF.

This chain joins TRBV6-2 or TRBV6-3 and TRBJ2-5; the match to TRBD2 covers 11 bases. The CDR3 is 15 amino acids. The V gene end was trimmed by 2 bases and the J gene end by 5 bases; junction bases not matched to a gene: 4. In germline, CDR1 is MNHEY, CDR2 SVGEGT. CDR3 bases: TGTGCCAGCAGTTACGCCGGGACTAGCGGTGAGACCCAGTACTTC. The encoded protein is CASSYAGTSGETQYF.

This clonotype appeared a few times. The chain uses TRBV5-1 and TRBJ1-6, with D hard to call. Trimming stripped 1 base from V and 8 bases from J, with 7 bases between. This CDR3 is 13 amino acids long. In germline, CDR1 is SGHRS, CDR2 YFSETQ. As DNA, the CDR3 is TGCGCCAGCAGCTTGAAATCCGATTCACCCCTCCACTTT. Translated: CASSLKSDSPLHF. The variable domain in full, completed from reference TRBV5-1 and TRBJ1-6, reads KAGVTQTPRYLIKTRGQQVTLSCSPISGHRSVSWYQQTPGQGLQFLFEYFSETQRNKGNFPGRFSGRQFSNSRSEMNVSTLELGDSALYLCASSLKSDSPLHFGNGTRLTVT.

This sequence joins TRBV4-1 and TRBJ1-1; 7 nucleotides line up with TRBD1. J lost 1 base, V lost 6 bases, and 5 bases had no gene match. The V gene's germline CDR1 is MGHRA and CDR2 YSYEKL. This CDR3 is 14 amino acids long. CDR3 residues: CASRHRGQNTEAFF. The CDR3 bases are TGCGCCAGCAGGCACAGGGGTCAGAACACTGAAGCTTTCTTT.

This clonotype came up a few times. This chain links TRBV9 with TRBJ1-6; tentatively, D is TRBD1 (6 bases). CDR1 and CDR2 from the germline V gene are SGDLS and YYNGEE. V gave up 3 bases and J gave up 9 bases, with 19 bases separating them. This CDR3 region has 16 residues. CDR3 in DNA: TGTGCCAGCAGCGCCAACGAACAGGGACTGGGTTCACCCCTCCACTTT. This translates into CASSANEQGLGSPLHF.

This clonotype was picked up many times. The genes are TRBV3-1 and TRBJ2-3; the D is unclear. Trimming left V 2 bases short and J 2 bases short, with 17 bases between. From germline, CDR1 is LGHDT and CDR2 YNNKEL (reference sequence). This CDR3 has 17 residues. In DNA form, the CDR3 reads TGTGCCAGCAGCCAATCCCCGAACTTCATATCCACAGATACGCAGTATTTT. This codes for CASSQSPNFISTDTQYF.